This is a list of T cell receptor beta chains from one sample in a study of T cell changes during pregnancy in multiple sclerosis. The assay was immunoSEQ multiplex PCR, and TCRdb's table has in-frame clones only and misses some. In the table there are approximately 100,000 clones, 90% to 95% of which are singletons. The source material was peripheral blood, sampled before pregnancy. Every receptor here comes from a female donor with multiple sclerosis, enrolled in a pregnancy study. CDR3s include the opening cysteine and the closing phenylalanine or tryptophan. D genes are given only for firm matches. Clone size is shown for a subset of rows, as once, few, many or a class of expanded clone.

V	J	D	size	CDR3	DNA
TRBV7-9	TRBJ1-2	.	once	CASSTQAIPYGYTF	TGTGCCAGCAGCACTCAGGCTATACCCTATGGCTACACCTTC
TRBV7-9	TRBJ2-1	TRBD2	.	CASSVSGELINEQFF	TGTGCCAGCAGCGTTAGCGGGGAGCTAATCAATGAGCAGTTCTTC
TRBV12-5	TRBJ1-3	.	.	CASGLVLAGAGNTIYF	TGTGCTAGTGGTTTGGTACTGGCAGGGGCTGGAAACACCATATATTTT
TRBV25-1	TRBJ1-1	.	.	CASSPLDSLNTEAFF	TGTGCCAGCAGCCCGTTGGACAGCTTAAACACTGAAGCTTTCTTT
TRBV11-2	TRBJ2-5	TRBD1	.	CASSTGETETQYF	TGTGCCAGCAGCACAGGGGAGACAGAGACCCAGTACTTC
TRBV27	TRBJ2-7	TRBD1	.	CASSLSFRTGQVYEQYF	TGTGCCAGCAGTTTATCGTTCAGGACAGGGCAAGTCTACGAGCAGTACTTC
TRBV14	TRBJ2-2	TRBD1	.	CASRLGQVNTGELFF	TGTGCCAGCAGACTAGGACAGGTGAACACCGGGGAGCTGTTTTTT
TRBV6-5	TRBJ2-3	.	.	CASRREKKTDTQYF	TGTGCCAGCAGACGGGAGAAAAAGACAGATACGCAGTATTTT
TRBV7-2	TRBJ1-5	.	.	CASSFLGRGNQPQHF	TGTGCCAGCAGTTTTCTAGGAAGAGGCAATCAGCCCCAGCATTTT
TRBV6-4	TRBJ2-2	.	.	CASSAGTPNTGELFF	TGTGCCAGCAGTGCCGGGACACCGAACACCGGGGAGCTGTTTTTT
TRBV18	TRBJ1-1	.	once	CASSPLGPRTEAFF	TGTGCCAGCTCACCACTCGGTCCTCGGACTGAAGCTTTCTTT
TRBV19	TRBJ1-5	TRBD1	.	CASSIVRAGGLFGQPQHF	TGTGCCAGTAGTATAGTTAGGGCAGGGGGCCTCTTTGGGCAGCCCCAGCATTTT
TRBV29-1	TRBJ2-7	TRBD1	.	CSVFQGVTPYEQYF	TGCAGCGTTTTCCAGGGGGTCACCCCCTACGAGCAGTACTTC
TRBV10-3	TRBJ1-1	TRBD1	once	CAISEGQGAYTEAFF	TGTGCCATCAGTGAGGGACAGGGGGCTTACACTGAAGCTTTCTTT
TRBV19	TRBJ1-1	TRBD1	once	CASSIGPGQGLNTEAFF	TGTGCCAGTAGTATTGGGCCGGGACAGGGGTTGAACACTGAAGCTTTCTTT
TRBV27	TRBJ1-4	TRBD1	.	CASSLDRRNTEKLFF	TGTGCCAGCAGCTTGGACAGGAGAAATACAGAAAAACTGTTTTTT
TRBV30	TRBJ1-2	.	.	CAWKKDRNYGYTF	TGTGCCTGGAAAAAAGACAGGAACTATGGCTACACCTTC
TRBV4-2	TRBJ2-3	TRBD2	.	CASSQEGTSSTQYF	TGTGCCAGCAGCCAAGAGGGGACTAGTTCTACGCAGTATTTT
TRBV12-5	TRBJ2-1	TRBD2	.	CASGLSRTSRYYNEQFF	TGTGCTAGTGGTTTGTCCCGGACTAGCCGGTACTACAATGAGCAGTTCTTC
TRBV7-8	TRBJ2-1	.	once	CASSSPAERSIYNEQFF	TGTGCCAGCAGCTCGCCGGCGGAGCGGTCCATCTACAATGAGCAGTTCTTC
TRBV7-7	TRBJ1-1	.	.	CASSLGVATEAFF	TGTGCCAGCAGCCTAGGGGTAGCCACTGAAGCTTTCTTT
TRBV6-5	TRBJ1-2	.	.	CASSYSMTNHYGYTF	TGTGCCAGCAGTTACTCGATGACAAATCACTATGGCTACACCTTC
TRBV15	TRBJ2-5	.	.	CATSRAGQGGETQYF	TGTGCCACCAGCAGAGCAGGGCAGGGAGGAGAGACCCAGTACTTC
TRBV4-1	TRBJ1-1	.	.	CASSPQGNGNTEAFF	TGCGCCAGCAGCCCGCAGGGGAATGGGAACACTGAAGCTTTCTTT
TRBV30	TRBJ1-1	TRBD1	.	CAWRRGDRGTNTEAFF	TGTGCCTGGAGGAGGGGGGACAGGGGAACTAACACTGAAGCTTTCTTT
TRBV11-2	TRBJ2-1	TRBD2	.	CASSTGTSDRNEQFF	TGTGCCAGCAGCACCGGGACTAGCGATCGAAATGAGCAGTTCTTC
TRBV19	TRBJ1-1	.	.	CASNRVGTEAFF	TGTGCCAGTAACAGGGTTGGCACTGAAGCTTTCTTT
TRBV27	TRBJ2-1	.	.	CASSLRVGKDNVAEQFF	TGTGCCAGCAGTTTAAGGGTTGGCAAGGACAACGTGGCTGAGCAGTTCTTC
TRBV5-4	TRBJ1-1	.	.	CASSFVTGSSEAFF	TGTGCCAGCAGCTTCGTTACAGGGAGTTCTGAAGCTTTCTTT
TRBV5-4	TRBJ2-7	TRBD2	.	CASSLRTSPLYEQYF	TGTGCCAGCAGCTTACGGACTAGCCCGCTCTACGAGCAGTACTTC
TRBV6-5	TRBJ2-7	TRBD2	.	CASSYSSGLLYEQYF	TGTGCCAGCAGTTACTCTAGCGGGCTCCTCTACGAGCAGTACTTC
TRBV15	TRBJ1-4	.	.	CATSRDERKLFF	TGTGCCACCAGCAGAGATGAGAGAAAACTGTTTTTT